The 26 T cell receptor beta chains below were found in one sample sequenced in a study of a mutant IDH1 vaccine in newly diagnosed glioma. What these receptors recognize is not known. The time point denotes: week 23, last vaccination. Vaccinated patients received 300 ug of mutant IDH1 20-mer peptide per dose, with topical imiquimod. Repertoires were generated with immunoSEQ multiplex PCR, while TCRdb's copy carries only in-frame clones and drops some. In the table there are approximately 50,000 clones, about 87% of which are singletons. The specimen comprised PBMCs, sampled from a glioma patient whose treatment included an IDH1 peptide vaccine. The source of these receptors is a man aged 40-49 years with glioma.

The genes are TRBV27 and TRBJ1-3; 7 nucleotides agree with TRBD1. This CDR3 has 14 residues. V was clipped by 4 bases and J by 7 bases; unmatched bases: 7. Germline loops: CDR1 MNHEY, CDR2 SMNVEV (reference sequence). This chain's CDR3 is CASSSRDRFNTIYF. The CDR3 DNA is TGTGCCAGCAGTTCCCGGGACAGATTCAACACCATATATTTT.

The chain couples TRBV25-1 to TRBJ2-3; perhaps D is TRBD1 or TRBD2 (6 bases each). Germline-derived CDR1 and CDR2 are MGHDK and SYGVNS. The CDR3 length is 15 residues. V was trimmed by 6 bases and J by 3 bases, leaving 16 bases between them. The CDR3 here is CASREGGRDTDTQYF. The CDR3, as DNA: TGTGCCAGCAGGGAGGGGGGACGAGATACAGATACGCAGTATTTT. The full variable domain, with the rest looked up from reference TRBV25-1 and TRBJ2-3, is EADIYQTPRYLVIGTGKKITLECSQTMGHDKMYWYQQDPGMELHLIHYSYGVNSTEKGDLSSESTVSRIRTEHFPLTLESARPSHTSQYLCASREGGRDTDTQYFGPGTRLTVL.

This chain connects TRBV29-1 to TRBJ1-2, with a weak D call TRBD1 (5 bases). Germline lookup yields CDR1 SQVTM and CDR2 ANQGSEA. V was pared by 6 bases and J by 7 bases, with 24 bases between. This CDR3 is 15 amino acids long. CDR3 coding DNA: TGCAGCGTCCTGACTCGGGAGCCAGGGCGGCGTGGCTACACCTTC. The encoded protein is CSVLTREPGRRGYTF.

The V and J genes are TRBV7-2 and TRBJ2-4, with a tentative D call TRBD2 (7 bases). The CDR3 extends over 12 amino acids. The germline CDR1 and CDR2 sequences are SGHTA and FQGNSA. V was clipped by 6 bases and J by 10 bases, with 13 bases between them. In DNA form, the CDR3 reads TGTGCCAGCAGACCAGAGGGGGGGATTCAGTACTTC. It codes for CASRPEGGIQYF. Supplemented by reference TRBV7-2 and TRBJ2-4, the full variable domain reads GAGVSQSPSNKVTEKGKDVELRCDPISGHTALYWYRQSLGQGLEFLIYFQGNSAPDKSGLPSDRFSAERTGGSVSTLTIQRTQQEDSAVYLCASRPEGGIQYFGAGTRLSVL.

The chain employs TRBV7-9 and TRBJ1-4; D remains ambiguous. This CDR3 region has 12 residues. Per the germline V gene, CDR1 is SEHNR and CDR2 is FQNEAQ (reference sequence). Trimming removed 5 bases at V and 8 bases at J, with 9 bases between. CDR3 protein: CASSLNVEKLFF. The CDR3 DNA follows: TGTGCCAGCAGCCTAAACGTGGAAAAACTGTTTTTT.

The table lists this clone with a count of one. This chain connects TRBV25-1 to TRBJ2-7; possibly TRBD1 for D (6 bases). Per germline, CDR1 MGHDK and CDR2 SYGVNS. Trimming took off 3 bases at V and 0 bases at J, with 12 bases between the two ends. The CDR3 runs 15 residues. The CDR3 sequence: CASSDPQGNSYEQYF. In DNA form, the CDR3 reads TGTGCCAGCAGTGACCCACAGGGTAACTCCTACGAGCAGTACTTC.

The DNA for the CDR3 is TGTGCCAGCAGTTCAATCTCTAACTATGGCTACACCTTC. It codes for CASSSISNYGYTF. This rearrangement joins TRBV28 to TRBJ1-2, with no clear D. The CDR3 loop spans 13 amino acids. V was trimmed by 4 bases and J by 0 bases, leaving 6 bases between them. Germline CDR1 is MDHEN and CDR2 is SYDVKM.

This chain connects TRBV2 to TRBJ1-5; no reliable D call. V was trimmed by 6 bases and J by 4 bases, leaving 4 bases between them. This CDR3 comprises 11 residues. Germline CDR1 is SNHLY and CDR2 is FYNNEI. CDR3 in amino acids: CASRVNQPQHF. DNA for the CDR3: TGTGCCAGCAGGGTAAATCAGCCCCAGCATTTT.

The gene calls are TRBV7-9 and TRBJ1-1; D is unresolved. This CDR3 has 11 residues. Germline assignment: CDR1 SEHNR and CDR2 FQNEAQ (reference sequence). Trimming shortened V by 5 bases and J by 11 bases, and 12 bases separated the two germline ends. CDR3 sequence reads: CASSRDLVAFF. CDR3 bases: TGTGCCAGCAGCCGCGACCTCGTTGCTTTCTTT.

This clone came up once. The rearrangement joins TRBV5-5 to TRBJ2-1, with D tentatively TRBD1 or TRBD2 (5 bases each). Germline CDR1 is SGHKS and CDR2 is YYEKEE (reference sequence). The ends were cut back, 10 bases at V and 6 bases at J, with 14 bases in the middle. The CDR3 spans 12 residues. CDR3 in amino acids: CAGSGAPNEQFF. In DNA form, the CDR3 reads TGTGCCGGCTCCGGGGCCCCCAATGAGCAGTTCTTC.

The V call is TRBV15, the J call TRBJ2-6; no firm D call. Trimming cost V 2 bases and J 4 bases, with 9 bases left between them. There are 15 residues in the CDR3. The V gene's germline CDR1 is LNHNV and CDR2 YYDKDF (reference sequence). CDR3 protein: CATSRPHSGANVLTF. The CDR3 nucleotides are TGTGCCACCAGCAGACCTCACTCCGGGGCCAACGTCCTGACTTTC.

This clone was seen once. The rearrangement uses TRBV18 and TRBJ2-7; D is perhaps TRBD1 (5 bases). The CDR3 length is 14 residues. From germline, CDR1 is KGHSH and CDR2 LQKENI. Trimming took off 1 base at V and 2 bases at J, with 9 bases between the two ends. This chain's CDR3 is CASSPRYRTYEQYF. In nucleotides, the CDR3 is TGTGCCAGCTCACCACGGTACAGGACCTACGAGCAGTACTTC. The full variable domain, completed using reference TRBV18 and TRBJ2-7, is NAGVMQNPRHLVRRRGQEARLRCSPMKGHSHVYWYRQLPEEGLKFMVYLQKENIIDESGMPKERFSAEFPKEGPSILRIQQVVRGDSAAYFCASSPRYRTYEQYFGPGTRLTVT.

The CDR3 reads CASSPAGQGSTGELFF. The CDR3 DNA reads as TGTGCCAGCTCACCAGCTGGACAGGGTAGCACCGGGGAGCTGTTTTTT. J is TRBJ2-2 and V is TRBV18; TRBD1 matches 8 bases. The germline gives CDR1 KGHSH, CDR2 LQKENI. With 2 bases clipped from V and 4 bases from J, the junction kept 6 bases outside the gene matches. This CDR3 region has 16 residues.

The chain uses TRBV4-1 and TRBJ2-1, with 10 bases that match TRBD2. The CDR3 loop spans 17 amino acids. Trimming cost V 2 bases and J 4 bases; bases outside gene matches: 8. Germline CDR1 MGHRA, CDR2 YSYEKL. Written as DNA, the CDR3 is TGCGCCAGCAGCCAAAAGCCGGGACTAGCGAATTACAATGAGCAGTTCTTC. It yields the protein CASSQKPGLANYNEQFF.

CDR3 loop: CASSGHTNGKAFF. CDR3 DNA sequence: TGTGCCAGCAGTGGCCACACGAACGGGAAAGCTTTCTTT. V gene TRBV27 combines with J gene TRBJ1-1; D is ambiguous. Germline values: CDR1 MNHEY, CDR2 SMNVEV (reference sequence). This CDR3 spans 13 amino acids. Trimming left V 5 bases short and J 9 bases short, with 16 bases between.

V gene TRBV7-2 combines with J gene TRBJ2-7; perhaps D is TRBD1 or TRBD2 (5 bases each). Trimming took off 5 bases at V and 2 bases at J, with 16 bases between the two ends. The CDR3 sequence is 15 residues long. CDR1 is SGHTA and CDR2 is FQGNSA in the germline V gene. CDR3 amino acids: CASSKSGTDPYEQYF. The CDR3 DNA reads TGTGCCAGCAGCAAATCCGGGACCGACCCCTACGAGCAGTACTTC.

This sequence joins TRBV18 and TRBJ1-3, with D unresolved. The CDR3 length is 18 residues. Deletions cut 2 bases from V and 4 bases from J, with 21 bases between. From germline, CDR1 is KGHSH and CDR2 LQKENI. CDR3 coding DNA: TGTGCCAGCTCACCAAACAGTCTCAGAATTTCTGACGGAAACACCATATATTTT. It encodes CASSPNSLRISDGNTIYF.

The J gene is TRBJ2-5, the V gene TRBV7-8; unclear D gene. The germline CDR1 and CDR2 sequences are SGHVS and FQNEAQ. The CDR3 sequence is 13 residues long. Trimming took off 4 bases at V and 4 bases at J, with 10 bases between the two ends. CDR3 amino acids: CASSSTNVETQYF. The DNA of the CDR3 is TGTGCCAGCAGCTCAACCAACGTAGAGACCCAGTACTTC. Filled out from reference TRBV7-8 and TRBJ2-5, the complete variable domain reads GAGVSQSPRYKVAKRGQDVALRCDPISGHVSLFWYQQALGQGPEFLTYFQNEAQLDKSGLPSDRFFAERPEGSVSTLKIQRTQQEDSAVYLCASSSTNVETQYFGPGTRLLVL.

This rearrangement joins TRBV7-2 to TRBJ2-5, with unresolved D. This CDR3 has 14 amino acids. V was pared by 1 base and J by 4 bases, with 10 bases between. Germline V gene lookup returns CDR1 SGHTA and CDR2 FQGNSA. As DNA, the CDR3 is TGTGCCAGCAGCTTAGGGCTGCAACTAGAGACCCAGTACTTC. Encoded protein: CASSLGLQLETQYF.

CDR3 sequence: CASSSTGGGADTQYF. The DNA for the CDR3 is TGTGCCAGCAGCTCGACCGGGGGCGGCGCAGATACGCAGTATTTT. The chain combines TRBV28 with TRBJ2-3, with D perhaps given as TRBD1 or TRBD2 (6 bases each). The CDR3 runs 15 residues. CDR1 and CDR2 (germline): MDHEN, SYDVKM. V was clipped by 6 bases and J by 4 bases, with 17 bases between them. Based on the CDR3 plus reference TRBV28 and TRBJ2-3, the full variable domain is DVKVTQSSRYLVKRTGEKVFLECVQDMDHENMFWYRQDPGLGLRLIYFSYDVKMKEKGDIPEGYSVSREKKERFSLILESASTNQTSMYLCASSSTGGGADTQYFGPGTRLTVL.

Written as DNA, the CDR3 is TGTGCCAGCAGCGTAGGTTCGGCGGACACCGGGGAGCTGTTTTTT. Its translation: CASSVGSADTGELFF. The rearrangement links TRBV9 to TRBJ2-2; the D is unclear. Germline V gives CDR1 SGDLS, CDR2 YYNGEE. This CDR3 has 15 amino acids. Trimming pared 0 bases from V and 3 bases from J, leaving 9 bases between.

The chain recombines TRBV5-5 with TRBJ2-2; unclear D gene. Germline V gene data show CDR1 as SGHKS and CDR2 as YYEKEE (reference sequence). The V and J ends lost 1 base and 2 bases respectively, with 9 bases between them. The length of the CDR3 is 15 residues. The DNA of the CDR3 is TGTGCCAGCAGCTTGTTGGCAGCCAACACCGGGGAGCTGTTTTTT. Translated, it gives CASSLLAANTGELFF.

The J gene is TRBJ2-7, the V gene TRBV6-5; TRBD1 matches 10 bases. The ends lost 5 bases at V and 3 bases at J; junction bases unmatched: 7. The CDR3 consists of 15 residues. CDR1 MNHEY and CDR2 SVGAGI come from the germline V gene. CDR3 DNA sequence: TGTGCCAGCAGTCCATTCCGGGACAGGGGCTACGAGCAGTACTTC. Amino acids: CASSPFRDRGYEQYF.

The V call is TRBV5-1, the J call TRBJ1-4, with 9 nucleotides matching TRBD1. CDR3 length: 15 amino acids. Trimming at V came to 6 bases and at J to 7 bases, leaving 10 bases not matched to a gene. CDR1 and CDR2 (germline): SGHRS, YFSETQ. CDR3 protein: CASKAGTGKGEKLFF. DNA of the CDR3: TGCGCCAGCAAAGCCGGGACAGGGAAGGGTGAAAAACTGTTTTTT.

The chain combines TRBV7-3 with TRBJ2-2, with D perhaps being TRBD1 or TRBD2 (5 bases each). Trimming removed 5 bases from V and 2 bases from J, with 12 bases in between. This CDR3 is built from 15 residues. The V gene's germline CDR1 is SGHTA and CDR2 FQGTGA. CDR3 nucleotides: TGTGCCAGCAGCCACCGGGACGGTAACACCGGGGAGCTGTTTTTT. Its protein is CASSHRDGNTGELFF.

The chain joins TRBV29-1 to TRBJ1-5; 7 bases line up with TRBD1. V was pared by 4 bases and J by 4 bases, with 4 bases of the junction left unmatched. The CDR3 runs to 13 residues. CDR1 and CDR2 (germline): SQVTM, ANQGSEA. The CDR3 protein is CSVAGTANQPQHF. CDR3 coding DNA: TGCAGCGTTGCAGGGACAGCAAATCAGCCCCAGCATTTT.